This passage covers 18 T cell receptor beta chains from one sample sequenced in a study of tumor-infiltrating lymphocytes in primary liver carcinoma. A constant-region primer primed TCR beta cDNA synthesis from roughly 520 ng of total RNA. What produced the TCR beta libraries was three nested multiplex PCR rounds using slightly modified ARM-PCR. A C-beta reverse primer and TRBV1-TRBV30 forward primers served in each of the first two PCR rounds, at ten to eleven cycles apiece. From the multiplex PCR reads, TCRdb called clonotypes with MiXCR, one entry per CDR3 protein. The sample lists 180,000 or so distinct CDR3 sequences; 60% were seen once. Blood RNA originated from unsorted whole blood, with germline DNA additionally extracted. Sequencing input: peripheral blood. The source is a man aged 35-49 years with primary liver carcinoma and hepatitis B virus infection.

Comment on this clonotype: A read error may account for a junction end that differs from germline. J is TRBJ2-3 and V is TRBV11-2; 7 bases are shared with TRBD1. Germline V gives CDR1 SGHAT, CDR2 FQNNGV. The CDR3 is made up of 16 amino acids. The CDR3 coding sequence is TGTGCCAGCAGCTTAGAGACCCGGGACAGCACAGATACGCATCATTTT. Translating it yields CASSLETRDSTDTHHF. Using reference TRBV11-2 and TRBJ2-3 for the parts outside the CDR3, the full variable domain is EAGVAQSPRYKIIEKRQSVAFWCNPISGHATLYWYQQILGQGPKLLIQFQNNGVVDDSQLPKDRFSAERLKGVDSTLKIQPAKLEDSAVYLCASSLETRDSTDTHHFGPGTRLTVL.

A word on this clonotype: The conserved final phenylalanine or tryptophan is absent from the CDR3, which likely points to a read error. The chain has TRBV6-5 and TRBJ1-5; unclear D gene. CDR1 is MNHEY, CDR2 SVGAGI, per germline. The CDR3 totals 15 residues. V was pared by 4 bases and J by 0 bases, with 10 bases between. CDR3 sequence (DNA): TGTGCCAGCAGTTCCAAGTGGGGTAGCAATCAGCCCCAGCATTCT. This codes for CASSSKWGSNQPQHS.

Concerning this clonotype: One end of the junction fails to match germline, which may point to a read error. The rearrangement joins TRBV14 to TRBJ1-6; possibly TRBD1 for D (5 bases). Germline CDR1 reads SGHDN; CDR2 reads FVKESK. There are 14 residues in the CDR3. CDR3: CANSQWGGNPPLHF. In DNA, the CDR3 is TGTGCCAACAGCCAGTGGGGGGGTAATCCACCCCTCCACTTT.

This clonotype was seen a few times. CDR3 DNA: TGTGCCAGCAGCTTGGTGATATTTGGAAACACCATATATTTT. Translating it yields CASSLVIFGNTIYF. This chain connects TRBV5-5 to TRBJ1-3; D is uncertain. In germline, CDR1 is SGHKS, CDR2 YYEKEE (reference sequence). CDR3 length: 14 amino acids. V was trimmed by 0 bases and J by 3 bases, leaving 7 bases between them.

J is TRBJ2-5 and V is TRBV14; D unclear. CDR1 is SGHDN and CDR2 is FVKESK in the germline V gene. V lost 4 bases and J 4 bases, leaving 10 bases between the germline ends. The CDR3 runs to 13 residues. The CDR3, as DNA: TGTGCCAGCAGCCGCCCGACCGGAGAGACCCAGTACTTC. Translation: CASSRPTGETQYF.

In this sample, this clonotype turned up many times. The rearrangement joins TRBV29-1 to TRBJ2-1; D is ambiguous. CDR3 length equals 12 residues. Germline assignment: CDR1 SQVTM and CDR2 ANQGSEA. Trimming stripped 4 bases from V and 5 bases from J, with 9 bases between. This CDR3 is CSVVLQNNEQFF. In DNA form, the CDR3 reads TGCAGCGTTGTCCTACAGAACAATGAGCAGTTCTTC.

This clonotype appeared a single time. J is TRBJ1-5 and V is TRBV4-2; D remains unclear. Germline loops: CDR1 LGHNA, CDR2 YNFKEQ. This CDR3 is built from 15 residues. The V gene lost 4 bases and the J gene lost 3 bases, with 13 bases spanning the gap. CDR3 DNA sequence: TGTGCCAGCAGCCTCCTTGGCGATAACAATCAGCCCCAGCATTTT. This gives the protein CASSLLGDNNQPQHF.

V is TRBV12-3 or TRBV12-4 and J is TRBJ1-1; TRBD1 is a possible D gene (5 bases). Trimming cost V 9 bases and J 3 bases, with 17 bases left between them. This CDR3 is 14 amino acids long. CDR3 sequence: CARSRLAGHTEAFF. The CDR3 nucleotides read TGTGCCAGGAGTCGTTTAGCGGGACACACTGAAGCTTTCTTT.

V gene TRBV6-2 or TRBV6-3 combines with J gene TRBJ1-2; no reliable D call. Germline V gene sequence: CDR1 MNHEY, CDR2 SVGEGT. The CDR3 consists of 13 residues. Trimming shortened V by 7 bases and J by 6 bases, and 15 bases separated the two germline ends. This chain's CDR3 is CASTLLSNDGYTF. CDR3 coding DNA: TGTGCCAGCACCCTCCTTTCAAACGATGGCTACACCTTC.

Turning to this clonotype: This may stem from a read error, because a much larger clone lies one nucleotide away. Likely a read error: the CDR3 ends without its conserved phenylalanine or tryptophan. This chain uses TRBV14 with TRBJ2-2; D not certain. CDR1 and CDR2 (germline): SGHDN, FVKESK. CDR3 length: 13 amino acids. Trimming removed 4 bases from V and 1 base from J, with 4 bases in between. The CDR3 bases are TGTGCCAGCAGCCCTTTGAACACCGGGGAGCTGTTTATT. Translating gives CASSPLNTGELFI.

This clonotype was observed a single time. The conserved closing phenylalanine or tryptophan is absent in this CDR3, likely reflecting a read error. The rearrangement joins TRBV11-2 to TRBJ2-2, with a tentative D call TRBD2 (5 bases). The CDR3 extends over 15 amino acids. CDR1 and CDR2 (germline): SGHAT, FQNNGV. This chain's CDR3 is CASSLAWENTGELFL. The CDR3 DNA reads TGTGCTAGCAGCTTAGCGTGGGAGAACACCGGGGAGCTGTTTTTG.

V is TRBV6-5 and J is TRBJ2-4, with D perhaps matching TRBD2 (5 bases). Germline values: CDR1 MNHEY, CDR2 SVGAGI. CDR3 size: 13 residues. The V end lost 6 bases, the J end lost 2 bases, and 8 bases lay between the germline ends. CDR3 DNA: TGTGCCAGCAGGAGGGAGACCAAAAACATTCAGTACTTC. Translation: CASRRETKNIQYF.

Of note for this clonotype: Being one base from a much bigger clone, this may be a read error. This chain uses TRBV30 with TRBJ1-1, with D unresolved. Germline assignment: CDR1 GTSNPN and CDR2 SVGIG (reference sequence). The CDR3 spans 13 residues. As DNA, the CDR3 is TGTGCCTGGATAGGAGAAGCGAACACTGAAGCTATCTTT. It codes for CAWIGEANTEAIF.

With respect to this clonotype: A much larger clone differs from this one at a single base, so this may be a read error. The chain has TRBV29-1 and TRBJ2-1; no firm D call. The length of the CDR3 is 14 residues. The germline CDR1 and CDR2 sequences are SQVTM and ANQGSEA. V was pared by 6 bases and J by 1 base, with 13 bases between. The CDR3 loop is CSVVRQESYNEQFF. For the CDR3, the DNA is TGCAGCGTCGTTCGGCAAGAATCCTACAATGAGCAGTTCTTC.

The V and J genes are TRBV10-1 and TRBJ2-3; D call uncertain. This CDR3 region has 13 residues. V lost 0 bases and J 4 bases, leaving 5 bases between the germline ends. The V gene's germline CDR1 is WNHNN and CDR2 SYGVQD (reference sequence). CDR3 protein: CASSESSSDTQYF. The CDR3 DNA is TGCGCCAGCAGTGAGTCGTCTTCAGATACGCAGTATTTT.

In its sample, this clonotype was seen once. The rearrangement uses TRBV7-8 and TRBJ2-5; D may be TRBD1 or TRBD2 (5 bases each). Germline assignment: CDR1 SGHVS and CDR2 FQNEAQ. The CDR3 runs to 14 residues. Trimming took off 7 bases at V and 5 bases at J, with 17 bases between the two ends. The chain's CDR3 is CASTPGPGGETQYF. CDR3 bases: TGTGCCAGCACCCCAGGGCCAGGAGGCGAGACCCAGTACTTC. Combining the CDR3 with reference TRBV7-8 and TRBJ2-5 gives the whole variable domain GAGVSQSPRYKVAKRGQDVALRCDPISGHVSLFWYQQALGQGPEFLTYFQNEAQLDKSGLPSDRFFAERPEGSVSTLKIQRTQQEDSAVYLCASTPGPGGETQYFGPGTRLLVL.

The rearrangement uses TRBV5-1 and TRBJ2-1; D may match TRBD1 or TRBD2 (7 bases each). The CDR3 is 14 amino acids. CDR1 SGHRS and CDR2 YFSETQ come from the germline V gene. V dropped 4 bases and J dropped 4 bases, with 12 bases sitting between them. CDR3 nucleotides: TGCGCCAGCAGCCTCAGGGGGGGTTACAATGAGCAGTTCTTC. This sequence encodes CASSLRGGYNEQFF.

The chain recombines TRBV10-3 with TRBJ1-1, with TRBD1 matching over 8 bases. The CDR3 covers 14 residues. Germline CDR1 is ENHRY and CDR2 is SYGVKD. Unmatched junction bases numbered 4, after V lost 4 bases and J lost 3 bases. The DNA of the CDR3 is TGTGCCATCAGTGGGCAGGGGGCCTACACTGAAGCTTTCTTT. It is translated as CAISGQGAYTEAFF.